The clone carrying this TCR beta chain was seen only a few times. What it binds is not known. TCRdb analysed the 5' RACE reads with MiXCR anew, one entry per CDR3 protein. The table has about 90,000 distinct CDR3 sequences, over 8.5% seen once. The CDR3 contains 12 residues. Germline V lookup: CDR1 GTSNPN, CDR2 SVGIG (reference sequence). Trimming cost V 3 bases and J 15 bases, with 17 bases left between them. The data belong to a study of spatial heterogeneity in lung cancer. Study in general: Fewer alpha-chain than beta-chain sequences were consistently detected. On average, each unique TCR and UMI combination appeared more than ten times in raw reads. Overall study findings and caveats: In blood, ubiquitous expanded tumor TCRs appeared more at resection than follow-up.

The sample's time point: sample taken at primary tumor resection. Extraction of whole RNA from tumor, nontumor lung or frozen PBMC preceded unsorted sequencing. Donors were roughly 70 untreated early-stage non-small cell lung cancer patients. V is TRBV30 and J is TRBJ1-4; no clear D gene. Material: PBMCs, obtained at surgery. The origin of this receptor is a male donor with early-stage non-small cell lung cancer. CDR3 sequence reads: CAWSVGPEVMFF. The CDR3 coding sequence is TGTGCCTGGAGCGTGGGCCCTGAGGTGATGTTTTTT.